This T cell receptor beta chain was documented in a study of blood T cell repertoires in COVID-19. Study as a whole: Sites across the United States, Italy and Spain contributed samples from acute and convalescent COVID-19.

The method was immunoSEQ multiplex PCR; TCRdb's version includes in-frame clones alone and lacks a portion of them. Of 75,000 to 95,000 clones in the sample, around four fifths are singletons; the top ten hold 3% to 3.5%. V gave up 7 bases and J gave up 4 bases, with 16 bases separating them. Looked up from germline, CDR1 is MGHDK and CDR2 is SYGVNS. CDR3 length: 14 amino acids. The receptor's source is a man in his fifties or sixties with acute or convalescent COVID-19. Material: peripheral blood. The V call is TRBV25-1, the J call TRBJ1-1; D not certain. CDR3 sequence (DNA): TGTGCCAGCAATGGAAGAGGTGGGTTCACTGAAGCTTTCTTT. Its protein is CASNGRGGFTEAFF.